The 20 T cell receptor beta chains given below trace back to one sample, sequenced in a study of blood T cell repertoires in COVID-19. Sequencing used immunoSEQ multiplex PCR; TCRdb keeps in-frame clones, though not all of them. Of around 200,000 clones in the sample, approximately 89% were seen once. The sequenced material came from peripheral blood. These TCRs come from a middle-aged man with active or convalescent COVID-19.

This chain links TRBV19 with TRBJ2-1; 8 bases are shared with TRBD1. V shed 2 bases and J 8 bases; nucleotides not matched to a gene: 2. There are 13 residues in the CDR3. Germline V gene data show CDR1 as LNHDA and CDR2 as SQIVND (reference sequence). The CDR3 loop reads CASSIQGAYEQFF. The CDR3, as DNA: TGTGCCAGTAGTATACAGGGGGCTTATGAGCAGTTCTTC. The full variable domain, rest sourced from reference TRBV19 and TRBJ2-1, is DGGITQSPKYLFRKEGQNVTLSCEQNLNHDAMYWYRQDPGQGLRLIYYSQIVNDFQKGDIAEGYSVSREKKESFPLTVTSAQKNPTAFYLCASSIQGAYEQFFGPGTRLTVL.

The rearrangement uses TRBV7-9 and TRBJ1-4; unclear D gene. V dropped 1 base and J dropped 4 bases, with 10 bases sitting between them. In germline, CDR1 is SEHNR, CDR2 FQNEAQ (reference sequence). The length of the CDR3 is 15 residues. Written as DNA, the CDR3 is TGTGCCAGCAGCTTAGTAAGCCGTCATAATGAAAAACTGTTTTTT. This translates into CASSLVSRHNEKLFF.

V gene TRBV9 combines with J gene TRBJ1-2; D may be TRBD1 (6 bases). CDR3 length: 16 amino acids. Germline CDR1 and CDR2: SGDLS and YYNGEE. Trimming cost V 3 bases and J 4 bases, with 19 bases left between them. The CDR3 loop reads CASSGPFTGQLYGYTF. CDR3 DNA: TGTGCCAGCAGCGGCCCCTTTACAGGGCAACTCTATGGCTACACCTTC.

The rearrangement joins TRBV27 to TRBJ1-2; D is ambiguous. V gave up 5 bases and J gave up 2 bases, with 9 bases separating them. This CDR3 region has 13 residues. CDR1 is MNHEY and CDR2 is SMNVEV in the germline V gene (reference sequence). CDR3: CASSAGRNYGYTF. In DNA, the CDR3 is TGTGCCAGCAGTGCGGGTAGGAACTATGGCTACACCTTC.

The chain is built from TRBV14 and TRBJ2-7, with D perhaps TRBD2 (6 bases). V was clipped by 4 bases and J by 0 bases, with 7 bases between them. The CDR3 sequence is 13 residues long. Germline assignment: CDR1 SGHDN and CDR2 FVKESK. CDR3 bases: TGTGCCAGCAGCCGGCGGGGCTCCTACGAGCAGTACTTC. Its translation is CASSRRGSYEQYF. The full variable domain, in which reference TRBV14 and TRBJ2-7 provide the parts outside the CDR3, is EAGVTQFPSHSVIEKGQTVTLRCDPISGHDNLYWYRRVMGKEIKFLLHFVKESKQDESGMPNNRFLAERTGGTYSTLKVQPAELEDSGVYFCASSRRGSYEQYFGPGTRLTVT.

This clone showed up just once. CDR3 region: CASSWGQGAGQETQYF. CDR3 DNA: TGTGCCAGCAGTTGGGGACAGGGAGCGGGGCAAGAGACCCAGTACTTC. The chain has TRBV6-6 and TRBJ2-5; the match to TRBD1 covers 9 bases. Germline CDR1 reads MNHNY; CDR2 reads SVGAGI (reference sequence). V shed 4 bases and J 2 bases; nucleotides not matched to a gene: 8. This CDR3 is 16 amino acids long.

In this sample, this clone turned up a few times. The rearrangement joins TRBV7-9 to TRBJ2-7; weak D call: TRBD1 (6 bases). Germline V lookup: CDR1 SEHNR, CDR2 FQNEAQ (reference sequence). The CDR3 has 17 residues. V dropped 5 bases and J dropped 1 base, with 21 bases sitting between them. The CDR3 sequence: CASSGLTNRVNSYEQYF. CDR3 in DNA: TGTGCCAGCAGCGGCCTTACTAACAGGGTAAATTCCTACGAGCAGTACTTC.

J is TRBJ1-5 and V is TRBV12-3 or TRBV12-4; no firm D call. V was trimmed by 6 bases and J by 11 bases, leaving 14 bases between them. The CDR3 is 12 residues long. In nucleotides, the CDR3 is TGTGCCAGCAGCGTCGATGAATCAGCCCAGCATTTT. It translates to CASSVDESAQHF.

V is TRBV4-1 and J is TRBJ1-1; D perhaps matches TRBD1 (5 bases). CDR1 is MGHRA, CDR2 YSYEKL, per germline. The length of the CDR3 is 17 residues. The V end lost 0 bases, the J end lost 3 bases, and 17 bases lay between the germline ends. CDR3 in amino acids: CASSQDLTRVVHTEAFF. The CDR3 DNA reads TGCGCCAGCAGCCAAGACCTCACCAGGGTTGTTCACACTGAAGCTTTCTTT.

CDR3 nucleotide sequence: TGTGCCAGCAGGGGACAGGGGGCGAGCTTTCAGCCCCAGCATTTT. It translates to CASRGQGASFQPQHF. This chain links TRBV2 with TRBJ1-5; 12 bases line up with TRBD1. The CDR3 spans 15 residues. J lost 6 bases, V lost 6 bases, and 6 bases had no gene match. Germline loops: CDR1 SNHLY, CDR2 FYNNEI.

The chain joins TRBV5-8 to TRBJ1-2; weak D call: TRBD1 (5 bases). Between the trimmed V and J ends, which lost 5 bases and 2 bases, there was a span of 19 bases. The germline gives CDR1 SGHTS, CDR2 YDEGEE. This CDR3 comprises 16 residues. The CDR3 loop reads CASSPIVRGRNYGYTF. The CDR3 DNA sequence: TGTGCCAGCAGTCCCATTGTTAGGGGAAGAAACTATGGCTACACCTTC.

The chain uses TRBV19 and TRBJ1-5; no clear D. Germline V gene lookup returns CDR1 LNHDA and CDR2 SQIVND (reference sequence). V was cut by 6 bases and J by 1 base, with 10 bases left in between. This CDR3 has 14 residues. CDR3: CASRAGLSNQPQHF. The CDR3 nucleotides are TGTGCCAGTAGGGCGGGTTTGAGCAATCAGCCCCAGCATTTT. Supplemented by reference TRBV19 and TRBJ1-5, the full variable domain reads DGGITQSPKYLFRKEGQNVTLSCEQNLNHDAMYWYRQDPGQGLRLIYYSQIVNDFQKGDIAEGYSVSREKKESFPLTVTSAQKNPTAFYLCASRAGLSNQPQHFGDGTRLSIL.

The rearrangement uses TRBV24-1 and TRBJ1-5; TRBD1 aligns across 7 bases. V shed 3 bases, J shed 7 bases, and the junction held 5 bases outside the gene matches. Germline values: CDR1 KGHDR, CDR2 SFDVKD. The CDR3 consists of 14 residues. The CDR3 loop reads CATSDRGGWQPQHF. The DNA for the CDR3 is TGTGCCACCAGTGATCGAGGGGGCTGGCAGCCCCAGCATTTT.

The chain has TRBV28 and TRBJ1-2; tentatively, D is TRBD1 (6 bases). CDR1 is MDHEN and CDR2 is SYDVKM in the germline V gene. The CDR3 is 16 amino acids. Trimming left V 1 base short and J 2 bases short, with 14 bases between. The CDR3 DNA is TGTGCCAGCAGTTTATCCCAAAGGGGGAGAAACTATGGCTACACCTTC. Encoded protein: CASSLSQRGRNYGYTF.

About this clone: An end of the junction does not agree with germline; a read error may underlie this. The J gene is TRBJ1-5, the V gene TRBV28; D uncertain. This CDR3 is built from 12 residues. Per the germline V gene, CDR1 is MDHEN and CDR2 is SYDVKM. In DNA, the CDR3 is TGTGCCCGCAGTTCCCAATATCAGCCCCAGCATTTT. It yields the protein CARSSQYQPQHF.

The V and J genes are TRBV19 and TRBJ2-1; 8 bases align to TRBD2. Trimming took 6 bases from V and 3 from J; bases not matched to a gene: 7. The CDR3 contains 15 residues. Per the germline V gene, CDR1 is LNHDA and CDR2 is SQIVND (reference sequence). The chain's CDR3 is CASSPRGGRYNEQFF. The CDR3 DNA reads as TGTGCCAGTAGCCCACGGGGGGGCCGCTACAATGAGCAGTTCTTC. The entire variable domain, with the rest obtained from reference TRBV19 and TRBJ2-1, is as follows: DGGITQSPKYLFRKEGQNVTLSCEQNLNHDAMYWYRQDPGQGLRLIYYSQIVNDFQKGDIAEGYSVSREKKESFPLTVTSAQKNPTAFYLCASSPRGGRYNEQFFGPGTRLTVL.

Here the CDR3 DNA reads TGTGCCAGCAGCTCCACAGGGCCTGCTTATGGAAACACCATATATTTT. Its protein is CASSSTGPAYGNTIYF. The rearrangement joins TRBV7-9 to TRBJ1-3; D possibly corresponds to TRBD1 (6 bases). V lost 4 bases to trimming and J lost 3 bases, with 16 bases between them. The length of the CDR3 is 16 residues. From germline, CDR1 is SEHNR and CDR2 FQNEAQ (reference sequence).

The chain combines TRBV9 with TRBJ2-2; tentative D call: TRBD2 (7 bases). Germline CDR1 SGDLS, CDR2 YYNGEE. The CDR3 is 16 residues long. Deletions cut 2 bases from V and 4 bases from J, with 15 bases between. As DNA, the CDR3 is TGTGCCAGCAGCGTTGGTGGGGGGGCCAGCACCGGGGAGCTGTTTTTT. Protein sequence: CASSVGGGASTGELFF.

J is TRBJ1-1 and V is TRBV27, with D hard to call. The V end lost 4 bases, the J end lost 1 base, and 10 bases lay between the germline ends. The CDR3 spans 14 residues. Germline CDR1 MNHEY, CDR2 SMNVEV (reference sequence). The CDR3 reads CASSSLLRNTEAFF. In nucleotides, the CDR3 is TGTGCCAGCAGTTCCCTTTTGAGGAACACTGAAGCTTTCTTT.

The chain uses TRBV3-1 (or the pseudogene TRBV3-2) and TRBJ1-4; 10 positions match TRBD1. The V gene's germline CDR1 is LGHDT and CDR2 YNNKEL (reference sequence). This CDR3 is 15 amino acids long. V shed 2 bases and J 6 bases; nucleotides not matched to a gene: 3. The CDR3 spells CASSQPTGGHEKLFF. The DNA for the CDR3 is TGTGCCAGCAGCCAACCGACAGGGGGCCATGAAAAACTGTTTTTT.